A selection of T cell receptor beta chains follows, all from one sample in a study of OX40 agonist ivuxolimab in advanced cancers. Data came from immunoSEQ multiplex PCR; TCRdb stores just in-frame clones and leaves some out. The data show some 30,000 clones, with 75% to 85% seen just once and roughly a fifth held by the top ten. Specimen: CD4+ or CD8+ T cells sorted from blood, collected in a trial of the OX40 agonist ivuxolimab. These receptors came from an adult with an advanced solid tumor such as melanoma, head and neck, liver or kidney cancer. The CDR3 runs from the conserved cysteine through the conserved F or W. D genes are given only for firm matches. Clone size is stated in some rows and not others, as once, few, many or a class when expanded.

DNA: TGTGCCAGCAGCTCCCTGGTGGGGAGGGAAGAGACCCAGTACTTC; CDR3: CASSSLVGREETQYF; size: once; V: TRBV7-9; length: 15; D: TRBD2; J: TRBJ2-5
DNA: TGTGCCAGCTCACCCAGACACGGGAGGGCCCGAGATGAGCAGTTCTTC; CDR3: CASSPRHGRARDEQFF; size: NA; V: TRBV18; length: 16; D: TRBD2; J: TRBJ2-1
DNA: TGTGCCAGCAGCTTTCAGCGGGGGGGAGCAGATACGCAGTATTTT; CDR3: CASSFQRGGADTQYF; size: few; V: TRBV5-4; length: 15; D: TRBD2; J: TRBJ2-3
DNA: TGTGCCTGGAATATACGGACAGTGCAACTGTTTTTT; CDR3: CAWNIRTVQLFF; size: NA; V: TRBV30; length: 12; D: NA; J: TRBJ1-4
DNA: TGCAGCGTTGGGACAGCCTTAGGGCCCCAGCATTTT; CDR3: CSVGTALGPQHF; size: NA; V: TRBV29-1; length: 12; D: NA; J: TRBJ1-5
DNA: TGTGCCAGCAGTTTTCGGGACAACCGGAACGCTGAAGCTTTCTTT; CDR3: CASSFRDNRNAEAFF; size: NA; V: TRBV6-6; length: 15; D: NA; J: TRBJ1-1
DNA: TGTGCCAGCGGGGCAGGGGGTGATGAGCAGTTCTTC; CDR3: CASGAGGDEQFF; size: NA; V: TRBV7-8; length: 12; D: TRBD1; J: TRBJ2-1
DNA: TGCGCCAGCAGCCTAGCCGACAGGGTTCAAGAGACCCAGTACTTC; CDR3: CASSLADRVQETQYF; size: NA; V: TRBV5-1; length: 15; D: TRBD1; J: TRBJ2-5
DNA: TGTGCCAGCAGAGGGACAGGGGAGAGGACAGATACGCAGTATTTT; CDR3: CASRGTGERTDTQYF; size: NA; V: TRBV2; length: 15; D: TRBD1; J: TRBJ2-3
DNA: TGTGCCAGCAGTTACGCGTCGGGGGTAAGAAACACTGAAGCTTTCTTT; CDR3: CASSYASGVRNTEAFF; size: NA; V: TRBV6-5; length: 16; D: NA; J: TRBJ1-1
DNA: TGCGCCAGCAGCTGGACAGGGGGTCGGGTGACTGAAGCTTTCTTT; CDR3: CASSWTGGRVTEAFF; size: NA; V: TRBV5-1; length: 15; D: TRBD1; J: TRBJ1-1
DNA: TGTGCCAGCAGCCGACGGACAGGGATTCCCTACGAGCAGTACTTC; CDR3: CASSRRTGIPYEQYF; size: few; V: TRBV14; length: 15; D: TRBD1; J: TRBJ2-7
DNA: TGTGCCAGCAGTTTAAATACAGCAACCTTAAACATTCAGTACTTC; CDR3: CASSLNTATLNIQYF; size: few; V: TRBV6-1; length: 15; D: NA; J: TRBJ2-4
DNA: TGTGCCAGCAGTCTAGTAATGCCGGGACAGGGTGGCTATGGCTACACCTTC; CDR3: CASSLVMPGQGGYGYTF; size: NA; V: TRBV28; length: 17; D: TRBD1; J: TRBJ1-2
DNA: TGTGCCAGCAGCCCTGGACAGATCGATGAGACCCAGTACTTC; CDR3: CASSPGQIDETQYF; size: NA; V: TRBV11-1; length: 14; D: NA; J: TRBJ2-5
DNA: TGTGCCAGCAGTTTACGACACGGCTTCAATCAGCCCCAGCATTTT; CDR3: CASSLRHGFNQPQHF; size: NA; V: TRBV28; length: 15; D: NA; J: TRBJ1-5
DNA: TGTGCCAGCAGCGCAGCTGGCGCGGGATCTCGGGAGACCCAGTACTTC; CDR3: CASSAAGAGSRETQYF; size: NA; V: TRBV9; length: 16; D: NA; J: TRBJ2-5